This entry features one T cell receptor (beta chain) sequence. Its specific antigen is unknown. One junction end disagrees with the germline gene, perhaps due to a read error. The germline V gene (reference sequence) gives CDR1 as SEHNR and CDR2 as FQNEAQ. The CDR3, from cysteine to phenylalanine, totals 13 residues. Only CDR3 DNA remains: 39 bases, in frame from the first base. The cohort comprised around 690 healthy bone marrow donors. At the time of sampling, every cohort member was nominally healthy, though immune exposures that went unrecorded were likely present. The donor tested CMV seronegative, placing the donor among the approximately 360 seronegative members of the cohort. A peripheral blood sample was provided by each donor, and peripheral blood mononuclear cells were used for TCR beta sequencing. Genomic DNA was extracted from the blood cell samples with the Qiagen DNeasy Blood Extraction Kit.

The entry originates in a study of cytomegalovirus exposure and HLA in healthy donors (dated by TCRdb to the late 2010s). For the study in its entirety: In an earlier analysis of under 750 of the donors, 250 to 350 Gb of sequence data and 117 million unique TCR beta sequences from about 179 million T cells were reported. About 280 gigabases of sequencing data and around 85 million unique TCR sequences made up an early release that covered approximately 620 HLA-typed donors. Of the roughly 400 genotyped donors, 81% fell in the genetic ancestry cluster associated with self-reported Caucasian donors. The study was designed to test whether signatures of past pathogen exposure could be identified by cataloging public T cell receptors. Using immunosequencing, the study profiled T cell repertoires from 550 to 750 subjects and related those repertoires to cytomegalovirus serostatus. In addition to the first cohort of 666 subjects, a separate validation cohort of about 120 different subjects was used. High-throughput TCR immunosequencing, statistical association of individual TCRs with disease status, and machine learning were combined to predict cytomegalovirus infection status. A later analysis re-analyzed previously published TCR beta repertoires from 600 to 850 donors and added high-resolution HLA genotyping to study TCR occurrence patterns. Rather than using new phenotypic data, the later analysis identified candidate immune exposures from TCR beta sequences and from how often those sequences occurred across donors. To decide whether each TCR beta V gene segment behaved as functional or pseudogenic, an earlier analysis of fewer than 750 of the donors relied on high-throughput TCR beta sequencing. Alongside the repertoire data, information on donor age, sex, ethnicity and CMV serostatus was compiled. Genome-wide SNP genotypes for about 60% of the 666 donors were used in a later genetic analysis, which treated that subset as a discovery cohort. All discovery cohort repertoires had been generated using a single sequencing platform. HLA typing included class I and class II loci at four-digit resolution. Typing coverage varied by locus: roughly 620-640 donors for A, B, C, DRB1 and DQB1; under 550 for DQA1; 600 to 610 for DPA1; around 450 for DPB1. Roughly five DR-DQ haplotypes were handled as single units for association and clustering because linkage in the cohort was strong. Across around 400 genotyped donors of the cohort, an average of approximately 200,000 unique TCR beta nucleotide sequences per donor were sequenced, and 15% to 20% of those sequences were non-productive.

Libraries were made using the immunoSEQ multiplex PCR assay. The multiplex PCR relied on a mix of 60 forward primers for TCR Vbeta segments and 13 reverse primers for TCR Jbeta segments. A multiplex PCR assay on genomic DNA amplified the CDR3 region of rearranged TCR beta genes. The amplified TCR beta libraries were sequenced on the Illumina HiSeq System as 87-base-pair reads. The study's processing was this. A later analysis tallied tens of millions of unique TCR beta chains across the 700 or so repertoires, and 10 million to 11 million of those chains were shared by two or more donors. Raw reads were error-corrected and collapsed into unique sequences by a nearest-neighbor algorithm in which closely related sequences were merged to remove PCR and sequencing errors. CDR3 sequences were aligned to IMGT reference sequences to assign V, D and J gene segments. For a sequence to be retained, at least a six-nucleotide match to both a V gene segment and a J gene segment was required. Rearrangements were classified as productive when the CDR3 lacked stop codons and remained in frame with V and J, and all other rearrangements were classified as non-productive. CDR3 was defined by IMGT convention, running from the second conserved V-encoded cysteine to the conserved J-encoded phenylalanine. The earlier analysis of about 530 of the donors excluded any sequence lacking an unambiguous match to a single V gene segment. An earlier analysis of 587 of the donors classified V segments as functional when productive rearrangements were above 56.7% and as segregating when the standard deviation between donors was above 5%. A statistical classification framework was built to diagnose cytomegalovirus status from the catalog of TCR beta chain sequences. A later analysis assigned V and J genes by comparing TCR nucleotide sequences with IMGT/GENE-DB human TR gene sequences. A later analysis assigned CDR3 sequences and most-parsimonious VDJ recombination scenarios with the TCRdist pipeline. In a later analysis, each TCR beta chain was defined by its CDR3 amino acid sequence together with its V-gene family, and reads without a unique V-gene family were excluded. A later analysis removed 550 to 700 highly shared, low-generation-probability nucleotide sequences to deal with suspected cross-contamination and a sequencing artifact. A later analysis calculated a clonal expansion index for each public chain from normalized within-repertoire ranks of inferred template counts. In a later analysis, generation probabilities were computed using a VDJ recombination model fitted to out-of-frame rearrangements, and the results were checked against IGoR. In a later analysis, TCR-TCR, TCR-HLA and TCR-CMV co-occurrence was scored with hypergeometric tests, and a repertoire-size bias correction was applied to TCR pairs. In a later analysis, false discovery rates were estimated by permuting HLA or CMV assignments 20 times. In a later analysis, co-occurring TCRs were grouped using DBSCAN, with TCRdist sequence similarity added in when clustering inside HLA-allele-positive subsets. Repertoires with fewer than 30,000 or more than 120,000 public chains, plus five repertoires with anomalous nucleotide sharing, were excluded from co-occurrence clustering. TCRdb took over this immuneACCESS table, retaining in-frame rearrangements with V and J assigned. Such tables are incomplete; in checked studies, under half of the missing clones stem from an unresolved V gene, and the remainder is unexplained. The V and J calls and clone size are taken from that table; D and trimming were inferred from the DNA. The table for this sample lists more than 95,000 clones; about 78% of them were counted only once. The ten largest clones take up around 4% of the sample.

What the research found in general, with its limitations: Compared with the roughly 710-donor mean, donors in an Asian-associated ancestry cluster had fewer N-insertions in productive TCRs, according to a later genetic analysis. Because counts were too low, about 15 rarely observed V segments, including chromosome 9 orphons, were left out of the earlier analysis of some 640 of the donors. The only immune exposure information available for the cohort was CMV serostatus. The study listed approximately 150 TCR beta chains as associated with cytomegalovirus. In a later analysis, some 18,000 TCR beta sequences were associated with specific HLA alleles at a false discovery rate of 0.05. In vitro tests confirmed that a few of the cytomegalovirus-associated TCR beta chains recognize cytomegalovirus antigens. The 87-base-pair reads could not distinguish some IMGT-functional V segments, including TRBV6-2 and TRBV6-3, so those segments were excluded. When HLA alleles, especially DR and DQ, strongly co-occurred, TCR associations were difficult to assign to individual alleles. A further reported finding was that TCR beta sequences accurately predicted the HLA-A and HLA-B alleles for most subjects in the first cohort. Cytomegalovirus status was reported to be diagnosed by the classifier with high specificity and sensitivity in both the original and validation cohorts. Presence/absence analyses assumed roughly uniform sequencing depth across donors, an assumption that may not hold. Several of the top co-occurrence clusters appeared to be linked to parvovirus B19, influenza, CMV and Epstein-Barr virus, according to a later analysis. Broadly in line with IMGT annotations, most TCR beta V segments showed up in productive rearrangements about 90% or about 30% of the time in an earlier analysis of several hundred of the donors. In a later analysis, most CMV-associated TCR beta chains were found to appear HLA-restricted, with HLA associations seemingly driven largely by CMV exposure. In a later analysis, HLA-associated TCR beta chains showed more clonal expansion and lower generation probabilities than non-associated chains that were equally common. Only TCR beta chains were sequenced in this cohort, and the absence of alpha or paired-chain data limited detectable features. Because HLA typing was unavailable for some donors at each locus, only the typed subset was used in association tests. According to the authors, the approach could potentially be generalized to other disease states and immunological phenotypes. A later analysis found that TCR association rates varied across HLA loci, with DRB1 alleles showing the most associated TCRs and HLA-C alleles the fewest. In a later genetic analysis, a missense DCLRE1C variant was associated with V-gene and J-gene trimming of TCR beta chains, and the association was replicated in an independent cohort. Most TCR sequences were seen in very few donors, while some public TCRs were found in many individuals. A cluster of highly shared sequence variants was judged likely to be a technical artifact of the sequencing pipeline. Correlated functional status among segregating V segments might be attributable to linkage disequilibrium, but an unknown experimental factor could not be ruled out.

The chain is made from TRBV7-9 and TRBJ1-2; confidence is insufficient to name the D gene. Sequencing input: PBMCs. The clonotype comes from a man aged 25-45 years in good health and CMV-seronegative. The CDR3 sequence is CSSSLDRRWGYTF. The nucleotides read TGTTCCAGCAGCTTAGATCGCCGGTGGGGCTACACCTTC.